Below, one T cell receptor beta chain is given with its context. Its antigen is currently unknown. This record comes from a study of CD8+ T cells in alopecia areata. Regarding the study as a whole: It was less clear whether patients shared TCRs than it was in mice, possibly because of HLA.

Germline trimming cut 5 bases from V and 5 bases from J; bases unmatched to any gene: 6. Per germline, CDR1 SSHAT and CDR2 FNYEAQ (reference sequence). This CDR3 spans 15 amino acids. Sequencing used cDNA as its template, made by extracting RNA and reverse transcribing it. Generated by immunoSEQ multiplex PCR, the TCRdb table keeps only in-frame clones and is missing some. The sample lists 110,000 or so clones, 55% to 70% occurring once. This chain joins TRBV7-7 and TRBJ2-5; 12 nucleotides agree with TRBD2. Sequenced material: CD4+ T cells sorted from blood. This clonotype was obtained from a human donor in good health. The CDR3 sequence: CASSPSGGAGETQYF. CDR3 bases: TGTGCCAGCAGCCCTAGCGGGGGGGCCGGGGAGACCCAGTACTTC. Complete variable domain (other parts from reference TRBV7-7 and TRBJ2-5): GAGVSQSPRYKVTKRGQDVTLRCDPISSHATLYWYQQALGQGPEFLTYFNYEAQPDKSGLPSDRFSAERPEGSISTLTIQRTEQRDSAMYRCASSPSGGAGETQYFGPGTRLLVL.